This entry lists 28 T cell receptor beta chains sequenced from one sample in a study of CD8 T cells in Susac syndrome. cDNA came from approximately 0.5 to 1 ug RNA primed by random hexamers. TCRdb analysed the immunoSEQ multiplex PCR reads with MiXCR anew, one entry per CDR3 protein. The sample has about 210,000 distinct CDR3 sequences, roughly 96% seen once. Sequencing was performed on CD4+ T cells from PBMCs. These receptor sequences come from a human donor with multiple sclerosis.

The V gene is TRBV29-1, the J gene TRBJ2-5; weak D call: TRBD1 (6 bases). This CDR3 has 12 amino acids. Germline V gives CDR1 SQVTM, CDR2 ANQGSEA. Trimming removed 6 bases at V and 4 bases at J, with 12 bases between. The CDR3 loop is CSVVGARETQYF. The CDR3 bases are TGCAGCGTCGTGGGGGCTCGAGAGACCCAGTACTTC. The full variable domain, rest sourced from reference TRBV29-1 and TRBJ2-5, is SAVISQKPSRDICQRGTSLTIQCQVDSQVTMMFWYRQQPGQSLTLIATANQGSEATYESGFVIDKFPISRPNLTFSTLTVSNMSPEDSSIYLCSVVGARETQYFGPGTRLLVL.

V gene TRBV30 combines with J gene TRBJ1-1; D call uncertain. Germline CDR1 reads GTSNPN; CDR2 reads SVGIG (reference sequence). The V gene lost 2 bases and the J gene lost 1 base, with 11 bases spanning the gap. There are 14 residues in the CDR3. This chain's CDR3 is CAWSLPDGNTEAFF. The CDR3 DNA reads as TGTGCCTGGAGTCTTCCGGACGGGAACACTGAAGCTTTCTTT.

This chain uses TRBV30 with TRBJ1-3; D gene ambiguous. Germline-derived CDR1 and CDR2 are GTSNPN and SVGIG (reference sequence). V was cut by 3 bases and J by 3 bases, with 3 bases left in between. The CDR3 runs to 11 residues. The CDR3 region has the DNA TGTGCCTGGAGCCTTGGAAACACCATATATTTT. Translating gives CAWSLGNTIYF.

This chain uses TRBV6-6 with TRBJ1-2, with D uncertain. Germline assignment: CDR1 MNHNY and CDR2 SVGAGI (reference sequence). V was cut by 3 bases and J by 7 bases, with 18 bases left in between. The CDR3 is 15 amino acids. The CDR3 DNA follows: TGTGCCAGCAGTTATTCGCCACCATATAAGGCTGGCTACACCTTC. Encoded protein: CASSYSPPYKAGYTF.

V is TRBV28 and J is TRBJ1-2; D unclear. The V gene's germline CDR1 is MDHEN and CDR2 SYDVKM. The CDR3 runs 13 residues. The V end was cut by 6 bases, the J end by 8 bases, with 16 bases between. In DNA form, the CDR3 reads TGTGCCAGCAGCCTGGGCATTGGGCAGGGCTACACCTTC. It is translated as CASSLGIGQGYTF.

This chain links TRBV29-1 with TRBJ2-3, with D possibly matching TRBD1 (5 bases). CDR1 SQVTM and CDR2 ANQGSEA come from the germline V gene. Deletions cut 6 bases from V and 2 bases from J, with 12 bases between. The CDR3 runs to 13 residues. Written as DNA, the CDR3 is TGCAGCGTCACAGGCAGGTACACAGATACGCAGTATTTT. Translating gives CSVTGRYTDTQYF.

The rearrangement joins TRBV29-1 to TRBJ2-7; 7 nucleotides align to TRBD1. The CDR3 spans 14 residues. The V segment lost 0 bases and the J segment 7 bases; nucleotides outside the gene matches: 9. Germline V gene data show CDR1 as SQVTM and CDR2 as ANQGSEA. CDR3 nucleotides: TGCAGCGTTGAAGATTCAGGGACAGCTAGGGAGCAGTACTTC. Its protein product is CSVEDSGTAREQYF.

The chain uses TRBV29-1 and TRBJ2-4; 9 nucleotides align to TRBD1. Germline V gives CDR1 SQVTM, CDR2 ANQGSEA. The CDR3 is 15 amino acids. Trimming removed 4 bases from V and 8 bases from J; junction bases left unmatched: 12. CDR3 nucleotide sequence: TGCAGCGTTGGGAATCCGGGACAGGGTACGGACATTCAGTACTTC. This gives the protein CSVGNPGQGTDIQYF.

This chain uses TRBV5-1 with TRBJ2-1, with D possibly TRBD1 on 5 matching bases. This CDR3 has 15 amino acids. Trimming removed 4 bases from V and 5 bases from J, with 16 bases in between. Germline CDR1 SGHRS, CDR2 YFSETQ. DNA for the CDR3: TGCGCCAGCAGCCCACAGACAGAATTAAACAATGAGCAGTTCTTC. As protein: CASSPQTELNNEQFF. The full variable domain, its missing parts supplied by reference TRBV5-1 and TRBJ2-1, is KAGVTQTPRYLIKTRGQQVTLSCSPISGHRSVSWYQQTPGQGLQFLFEYFSETQRNKGNFPGRFSGRQFSNSRSEMNVSTLELGDSALYLCASSPQTELNNEQFFGPGTRLTVL.

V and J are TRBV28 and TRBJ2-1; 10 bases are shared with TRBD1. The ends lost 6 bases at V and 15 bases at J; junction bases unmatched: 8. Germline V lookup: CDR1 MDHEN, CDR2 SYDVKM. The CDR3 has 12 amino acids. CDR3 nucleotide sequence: TGTGCCAGCAGCGAACAGGACAGGGGGATGTTCTTC. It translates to CASSEQDRGMFF.

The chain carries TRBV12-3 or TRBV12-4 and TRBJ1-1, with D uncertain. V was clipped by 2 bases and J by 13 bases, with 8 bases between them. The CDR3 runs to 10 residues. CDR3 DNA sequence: TGTGCCAGCAGTTTACGAGAATATTTCTTT. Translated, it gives CASSLREYFF.

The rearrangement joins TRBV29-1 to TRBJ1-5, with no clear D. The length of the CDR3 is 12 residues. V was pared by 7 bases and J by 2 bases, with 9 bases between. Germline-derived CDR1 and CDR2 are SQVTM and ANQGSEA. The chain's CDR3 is CSAGSGNQPQHF. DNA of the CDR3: TGCAGCGCCGGCTCGGGCAATCAGCCCCAGCATTTT.

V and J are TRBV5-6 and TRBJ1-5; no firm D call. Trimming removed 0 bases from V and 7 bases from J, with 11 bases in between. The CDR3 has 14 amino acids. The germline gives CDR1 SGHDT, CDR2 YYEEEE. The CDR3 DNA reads TGTGCCAGCAGCTTGGGTTTGGATTACCAGCCCCAGCATTTT. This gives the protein CASSLGLDYQPQHF. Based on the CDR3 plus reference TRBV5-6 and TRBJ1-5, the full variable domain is DAGVTQSPTHLIKTRGQQVTLRCSPKSGHDTVSWYQQALGQGPQFIFQYYEEEERQRGNFPDRFSGHQFPNYSSELNVNALLLGDSALYLCASSLGLDYQPQHFGDGTRLSIL.

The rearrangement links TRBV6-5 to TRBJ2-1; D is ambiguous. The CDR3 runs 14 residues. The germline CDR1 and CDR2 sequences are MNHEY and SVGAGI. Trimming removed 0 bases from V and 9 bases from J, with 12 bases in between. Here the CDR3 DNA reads TGTGCCAGCAGTTACTCGTCTCGGATAGGTGAGCAGTTCTTC. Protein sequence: CASSYSSRIGEQFF.

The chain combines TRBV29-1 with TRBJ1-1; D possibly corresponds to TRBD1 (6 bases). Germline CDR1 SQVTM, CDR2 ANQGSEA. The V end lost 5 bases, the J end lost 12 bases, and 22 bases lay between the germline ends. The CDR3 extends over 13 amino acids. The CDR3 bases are TGCAGCGTTTTGAGGCAGTGGAACAGGGAGACTTTCTTT. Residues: CSVLRQWNRETFF. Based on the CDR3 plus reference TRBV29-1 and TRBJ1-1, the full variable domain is SAVISQKPSRDICQRGTSLTIQCQVDSQVTMMFWYRQQPGQSLTLIATANQGSEATYESGFVIDKFPISRPNLTFSTLTVSNMSPEDSSIYLCSVLRQWNRETFFGQGTRLTVV.

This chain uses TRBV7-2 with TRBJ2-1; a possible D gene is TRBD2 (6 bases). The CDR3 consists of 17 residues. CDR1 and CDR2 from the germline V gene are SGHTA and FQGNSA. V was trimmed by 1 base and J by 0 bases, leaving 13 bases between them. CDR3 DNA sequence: TGTGCCAGCAGCTTAGTTCTTAGCGGAACCTCCTACAATGAGCAGTTCTTC. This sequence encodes CASSLVLSGTSYNEQFF.

This CDR3 is CASSQWRPGGGYTF. The CDR3 DNA follows: TGTGCCAGCAGCCAATGGAGGCCGGGCGGTGGCTACACCTTC. The chain links TRBV3-1 to TRBJ1-2; no firm D call. V was shortened by 2 bases and J by 7 bases, with 14 bases between the two germline ends. The germline gives CDR1 LGHDT, CDR2 YNNKEL (reference sequence). CDR3 size: 14 residues.

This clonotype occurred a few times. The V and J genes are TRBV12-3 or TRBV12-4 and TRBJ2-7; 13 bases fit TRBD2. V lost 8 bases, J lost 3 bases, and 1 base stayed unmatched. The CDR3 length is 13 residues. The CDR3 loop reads CASRTSGSYEQYF. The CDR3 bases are TGTGCCAGCCGGACTAGCGGGAGCTACGAGCAGTACTTC.

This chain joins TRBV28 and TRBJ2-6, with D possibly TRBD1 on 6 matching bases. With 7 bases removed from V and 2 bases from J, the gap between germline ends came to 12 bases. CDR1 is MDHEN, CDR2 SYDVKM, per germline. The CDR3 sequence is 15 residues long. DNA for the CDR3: TGTGCCAGCATAAATGACAGGACTGGGGCCAACGTCCTGACTTTC. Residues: CASINDRTGANVLTF.

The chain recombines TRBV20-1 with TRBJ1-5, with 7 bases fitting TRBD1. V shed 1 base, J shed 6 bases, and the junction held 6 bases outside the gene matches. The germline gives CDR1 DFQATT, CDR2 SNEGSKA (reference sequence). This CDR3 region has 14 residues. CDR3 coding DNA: TGCAGTGCTAGAGTCGGGACAGATTCTCAGCCCCAGCATTTT. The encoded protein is CSARVGTDSQPQHF.

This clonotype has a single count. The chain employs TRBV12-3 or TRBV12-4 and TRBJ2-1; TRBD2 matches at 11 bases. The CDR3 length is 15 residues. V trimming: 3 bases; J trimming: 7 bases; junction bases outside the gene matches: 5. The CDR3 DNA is TGTGCCAGCAGTTTTTGGCTAGCGGGAGGTAATGAGCAGTTCTTC. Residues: CASSFWLAGGNEQFF.

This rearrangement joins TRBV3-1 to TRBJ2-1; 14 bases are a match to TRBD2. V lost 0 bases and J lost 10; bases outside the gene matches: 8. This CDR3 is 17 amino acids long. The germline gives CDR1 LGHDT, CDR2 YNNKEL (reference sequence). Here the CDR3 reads CASSQELGLAGEHEQFF. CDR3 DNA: TGTGCCAGCAGCCAAGAATTGGGACTAGCGGGAGAACACGAGCAGTTCTTC.

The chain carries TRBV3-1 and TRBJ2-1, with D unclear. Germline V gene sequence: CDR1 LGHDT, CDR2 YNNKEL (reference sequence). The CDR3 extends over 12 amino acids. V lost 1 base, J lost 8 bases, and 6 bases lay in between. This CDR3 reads CASSQVFDEQFF. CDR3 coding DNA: TGTGCCAGCAGCCAAGTTTTCGATGAGCAGTTCTTC.

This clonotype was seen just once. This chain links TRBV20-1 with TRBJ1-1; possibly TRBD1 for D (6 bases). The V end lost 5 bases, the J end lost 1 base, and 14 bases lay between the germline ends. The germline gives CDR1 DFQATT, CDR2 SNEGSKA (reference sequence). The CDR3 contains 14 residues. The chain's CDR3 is CSAGTRQENTEAFF. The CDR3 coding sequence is TGCAGTGCTGGGACCAGACAGGAGAACACTGAAGCTTTCTTT.

This CDR3 reads CAWTTLYEQYF. The CDR3 bases are TGTGCCTGGACGACCCTCTACGAGCAGTACTTC. V gene TRBV30 combines with J gene TRBJ2-7; D call uncertain. V lost 4 bases and J lost 3, with 7 bases in between. Germline CDR1 GTSNPN, CDR2 SVGIG (reference sequence). The length of the CDR3 is 11 residues.

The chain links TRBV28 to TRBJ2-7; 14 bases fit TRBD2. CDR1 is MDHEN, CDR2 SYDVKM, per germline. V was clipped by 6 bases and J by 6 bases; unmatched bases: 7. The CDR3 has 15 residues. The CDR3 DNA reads TGTGCCAGCAGGCCCGTGACTAGCGGGAGGGGCGAGCAGTACTTC. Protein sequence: CASRPVTSGRGEQYF.

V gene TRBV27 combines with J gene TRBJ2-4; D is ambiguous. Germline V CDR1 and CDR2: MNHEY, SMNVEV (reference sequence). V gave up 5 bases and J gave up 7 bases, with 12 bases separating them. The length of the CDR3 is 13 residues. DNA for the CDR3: TGTGCCAGCAGTCCTCGTCCCCCCAACATTCAGTACTTC. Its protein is CASSPRPPNIQYF.

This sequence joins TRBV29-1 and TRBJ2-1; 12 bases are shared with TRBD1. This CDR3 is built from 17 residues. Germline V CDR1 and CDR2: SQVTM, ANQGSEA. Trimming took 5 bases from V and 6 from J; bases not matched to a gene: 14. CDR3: CSVTSFRDRGLRNEQFF. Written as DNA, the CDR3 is TGCAGCGTTACCAGTTTTCGGGACAGGGGGCTTCGCAATGAGCAGTTCTTC.